The clone carrying this T cell receptor beta chain appeared a few times. What it binds is unknown. This sample is part of a study of T cells in Graves' hyperthyroidism and ophthalmopathy. Study findings and constraints: With a median lead of about six months before onset, the model predicted ophthalmopathy. Clonotypes that were expanded in thyroid above 0.001 mostly appeared in blood too.

The CDR3 runs 16 residues. Between the trimmed V and J ends, which lost 0 bases and 1 base, there was a span of 13 bases. The germline gives CDR1 DFQATT, CDR2 SNEGSKA (reference sequence). Ophthalmopathy patients showed a Clinical Activity Score of at least 3, NOSPECS grade of at least 4 and duration under 3 months. In making diagnoses, clinical symptoms, serum thyroxine and TRAb, thyroid ultrasound and orbital computed tomography were all used. Authors of the study amplified TCR beta CDR3 regions from RNA transcripts. TCR CDR3 underwent first-round RT-PCR with the HTBI primer set. TCRdb independently ran MiXCR on the multiplex PCR reads; one entry per CDR3 protein. The sample holds more than 350,000 distinct CDR3 sequences; 13% to 15% are singletons and the top ten take approximately 19%.

The sample was blood. The receptor was derived from a woman aged 55-70 years with Graves' ophthalmopathy. V gene TRBV20-1 combines with J gene TRBJ2-1; D perhaps matches TRBD2 (5 bases). CDR3: CSARDGSGVSYNEQFF. CDR3 nucleotide sequence: TGCAGTGCTAGAGATGGGAGCGGCGTTTCCTACAATGAGCAGTTCTTC.